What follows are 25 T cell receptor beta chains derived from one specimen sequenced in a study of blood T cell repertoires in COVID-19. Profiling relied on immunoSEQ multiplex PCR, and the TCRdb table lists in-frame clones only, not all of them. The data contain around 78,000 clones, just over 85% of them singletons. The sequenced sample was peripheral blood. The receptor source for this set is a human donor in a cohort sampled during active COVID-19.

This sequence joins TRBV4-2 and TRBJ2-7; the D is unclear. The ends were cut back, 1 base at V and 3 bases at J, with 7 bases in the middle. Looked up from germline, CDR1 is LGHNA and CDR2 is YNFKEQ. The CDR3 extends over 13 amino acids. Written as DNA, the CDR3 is TGTGCCAGCAGCCAAGCTTTTTACTACGAGCAGTACTTC. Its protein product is CASSQAFYYEQYF.

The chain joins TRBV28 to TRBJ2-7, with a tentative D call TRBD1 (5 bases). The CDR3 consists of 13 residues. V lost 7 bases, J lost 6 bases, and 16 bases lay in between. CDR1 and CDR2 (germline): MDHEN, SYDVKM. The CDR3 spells CASTRGGRTEQYF. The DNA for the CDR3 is TGTGCCAGCACTAGGGGCGGACGGACCGAGCAGTACTTC. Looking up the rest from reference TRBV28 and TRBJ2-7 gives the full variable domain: DVKVTQSSRYLVKRTGEKVFLECVQDMDHENMFWYRQDPGLGLRLIYFSYDVKMKEKGDIPEGYSVSREKKERFSLILESASTNQTSMYLCASTRGGRTEQYFGPGTRLTVT.

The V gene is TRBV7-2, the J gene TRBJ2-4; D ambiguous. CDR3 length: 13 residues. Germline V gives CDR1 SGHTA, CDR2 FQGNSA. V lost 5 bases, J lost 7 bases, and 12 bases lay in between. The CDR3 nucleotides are TGTGCCAGCAGCCCTAGACTCTTGAACATTCAGTACTTC. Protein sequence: CASSPRLLNIQYF. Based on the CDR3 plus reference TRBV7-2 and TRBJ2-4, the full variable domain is GAGVSQSPSNKVTEKGKDVELRCDPISGHTALYWYRQSLGQGLEFLIYFQGNSAPDKSGLPSDRFSAERTGGSVSTLTIQRTQQEDSAVYLCASSPRLLNIQYFGAGTRLSVL.

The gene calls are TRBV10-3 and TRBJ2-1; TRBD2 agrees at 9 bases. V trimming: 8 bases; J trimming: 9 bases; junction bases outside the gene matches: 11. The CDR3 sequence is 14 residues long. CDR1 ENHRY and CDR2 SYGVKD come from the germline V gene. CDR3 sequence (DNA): TGTGCCATCTTAGCGGGAGCCCGATCGAGTGAGCAGTTCTTC. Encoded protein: CAILAGARSSEQFF.

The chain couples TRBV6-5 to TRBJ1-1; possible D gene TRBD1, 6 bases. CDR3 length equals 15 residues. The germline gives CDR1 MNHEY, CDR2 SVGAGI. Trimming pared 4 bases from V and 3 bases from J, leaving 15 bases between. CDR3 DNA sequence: TGTGCCAGCAGTTGGGGTACAGGGACCGACACTGAAGCTTTCTTT. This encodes CASSWGTGTDTEAFF.

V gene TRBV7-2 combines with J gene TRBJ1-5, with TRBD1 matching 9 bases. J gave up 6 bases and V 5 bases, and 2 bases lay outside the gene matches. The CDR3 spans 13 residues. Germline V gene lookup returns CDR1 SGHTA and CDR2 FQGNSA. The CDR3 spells CASSTGQGQPQHF. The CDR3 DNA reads TGTGCCAGCAGCACGGGACAGGGTCAGCCCCAGCATTTT. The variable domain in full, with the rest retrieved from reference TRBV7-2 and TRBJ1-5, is GAGVSQSPSNKVTEKGKDVELRCDPISGHTALYWYRQSLGQGLEFLIYFQGNSAPDKSGLPSDRFSAERTGGSVSTLTIQRTQQEDSAVYLCASSTGQGQPQHFGDGTRLSIL.

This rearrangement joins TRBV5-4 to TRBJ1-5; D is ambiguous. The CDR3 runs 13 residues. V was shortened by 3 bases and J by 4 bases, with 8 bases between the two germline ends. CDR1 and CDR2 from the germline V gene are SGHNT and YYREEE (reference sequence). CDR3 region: CASSSGSNQPQHF. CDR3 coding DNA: TGTGCCAGCAGCTCCGGGTCTAATCAGCCCCAGCATTTT.

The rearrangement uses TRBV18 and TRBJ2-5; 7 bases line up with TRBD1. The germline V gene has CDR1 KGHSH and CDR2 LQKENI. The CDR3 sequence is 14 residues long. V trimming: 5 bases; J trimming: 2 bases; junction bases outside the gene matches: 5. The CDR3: CASSSGQPQETQYF. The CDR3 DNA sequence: TGTGCCAGCTCATCGGGACAGCCTCAAGAGACCCAGTACTTC.

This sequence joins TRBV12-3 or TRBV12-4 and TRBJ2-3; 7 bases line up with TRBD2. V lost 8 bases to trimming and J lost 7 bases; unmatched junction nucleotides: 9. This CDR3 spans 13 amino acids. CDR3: CASREAGINTQYF. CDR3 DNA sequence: TGTGCCAGCCGGGAAGCGGGGATAAATACGCAGTATTTT.

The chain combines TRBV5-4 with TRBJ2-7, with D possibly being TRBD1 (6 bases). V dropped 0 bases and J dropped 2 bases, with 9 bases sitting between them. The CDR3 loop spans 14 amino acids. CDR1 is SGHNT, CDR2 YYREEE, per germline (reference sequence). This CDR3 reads CASSLAGAPYEQYF. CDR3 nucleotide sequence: TGTGCCAGCAGCTTGGCAGGGGCCCCCTACGAGCAGTACTTC.

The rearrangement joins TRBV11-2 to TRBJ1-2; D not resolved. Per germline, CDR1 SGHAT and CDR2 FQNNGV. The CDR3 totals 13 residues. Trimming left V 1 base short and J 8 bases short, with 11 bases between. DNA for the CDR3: TGTGCCAGCAGCTTAGGACAACCGGGGGGCTACACCTTC. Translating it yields CASSLGQPGGYTF. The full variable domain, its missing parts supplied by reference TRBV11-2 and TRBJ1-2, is EAGVAQSPRYKIIEKRQSVAFWCNPISGHATLYWYQQILGQGPKLLIQFQNNGVVDDSQLPKDRFSAERLKGVDSTLKIQPAKLEDSAVYLCASSLGQPGGYTFGSGTRLTVV.

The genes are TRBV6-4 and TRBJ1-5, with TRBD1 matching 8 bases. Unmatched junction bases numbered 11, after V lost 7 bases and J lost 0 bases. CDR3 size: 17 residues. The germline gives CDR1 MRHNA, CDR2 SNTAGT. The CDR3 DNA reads TGTGCCAGCACGGCCCTGAACAGGGGGTCTAGCAATCAGCCCCAGCATTTT. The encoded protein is CASTALNRGSSNQPQHF.

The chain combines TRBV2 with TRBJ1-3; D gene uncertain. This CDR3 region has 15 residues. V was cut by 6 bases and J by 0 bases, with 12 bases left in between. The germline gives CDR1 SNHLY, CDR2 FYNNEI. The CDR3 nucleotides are TGTGCCAGCAGCCCAACAGTGTACTCTGGAAACACCATATATTTT. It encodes CASSPTVYSGNTIYF.

The CDR3 region is CASSLGQGNYGYTF. CDR3 nucleotides: TGTGCCAGCAGCTTGGGACAGGGGAACTATGGCTACACCTTC. This chain uses TRBV7-8 with TRBJ1-2; TRBD1 agrees at 10 bases. Germline CDR1 is SGHVS and CDR2 is FQNEAQ. The CDR3 contains 14 residues. V gave up 3 bases and J gave up 2 bases; unmatched junction bases: 0.

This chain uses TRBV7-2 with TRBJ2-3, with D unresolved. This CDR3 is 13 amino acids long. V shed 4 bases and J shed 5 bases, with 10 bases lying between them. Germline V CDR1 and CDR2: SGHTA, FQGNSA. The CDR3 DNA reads TGTGCCAGCAGCTATACGAGTAGAGATACGCAGTATTTT. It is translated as CASSYTSRDTQYF.

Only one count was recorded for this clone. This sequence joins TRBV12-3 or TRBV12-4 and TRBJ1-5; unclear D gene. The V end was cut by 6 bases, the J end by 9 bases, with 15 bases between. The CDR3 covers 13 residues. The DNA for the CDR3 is TGTGCCAGCAGCTCTGGACGGGGAGGGCCCCAGCATTTT. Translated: CASSSGRGGPQHF.

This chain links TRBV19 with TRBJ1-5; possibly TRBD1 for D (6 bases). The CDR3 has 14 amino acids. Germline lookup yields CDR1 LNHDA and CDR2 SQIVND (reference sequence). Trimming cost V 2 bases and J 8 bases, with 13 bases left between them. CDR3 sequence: CASSISLGDKPQHF. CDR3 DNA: TGTGCCAGTAGTATAAGCCTTGGGGACAAGCCCCAGCATTTT.

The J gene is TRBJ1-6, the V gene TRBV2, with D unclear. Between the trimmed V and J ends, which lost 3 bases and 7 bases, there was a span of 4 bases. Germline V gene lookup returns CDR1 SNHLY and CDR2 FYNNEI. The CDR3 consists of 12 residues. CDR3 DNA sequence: TGTGCCAGCAGTGATACAAATTCACCCCTCCACTTT. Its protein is CASSDTNSPLHF.

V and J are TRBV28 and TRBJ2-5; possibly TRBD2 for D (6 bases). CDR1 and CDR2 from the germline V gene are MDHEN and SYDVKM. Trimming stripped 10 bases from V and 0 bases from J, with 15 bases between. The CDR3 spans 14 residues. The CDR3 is CATAEGWDQETQYF. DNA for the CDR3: TGTGCCACCGCGGAGGGTTGGGACCAAGAGACCCAGTACTTC.

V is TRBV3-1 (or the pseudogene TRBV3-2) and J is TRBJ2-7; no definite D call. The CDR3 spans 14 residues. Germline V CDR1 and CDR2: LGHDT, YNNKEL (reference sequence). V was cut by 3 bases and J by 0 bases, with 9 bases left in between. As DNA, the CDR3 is TGTGCCAGCAGCCAGACTGCATACTCCTACGAGCAGTACTTC. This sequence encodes CASSQTAYSYEQYF.

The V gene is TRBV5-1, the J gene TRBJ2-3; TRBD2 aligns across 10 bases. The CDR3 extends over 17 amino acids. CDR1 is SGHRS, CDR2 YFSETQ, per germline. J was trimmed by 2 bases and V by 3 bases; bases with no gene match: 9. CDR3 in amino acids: CASSSKVSGGATDTQYF. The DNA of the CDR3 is TGCGCCAGCAGCTCGAAGGTGAGCGGGGGGGCCACAGATACGCAGTATTTT.

CDR3 sequence reads: CASTRDRSSGNTIYF. In nucleotides, the CDR3 is TGTGCCAGCACTCGCGACAGGTCCTCTGGAAACACCATATATTTT. The rearrangement uses TRBV7-8 and TRBJ1-3, with TRBD1 as a possible D gene (6 bases). Deletions cut 7 bases from V and 0 bases from J, with 13 bases between. Germline values: CDR1 SGHVS, CDR2 FQNEAQ. This CDR3 has 15 amino acids.

CDR3 residues: CASSRPGVAGHNEQFF. The CDR3 bases are TGCGCCAGCAGCCGCCCCGGGGTAGCGGGACATAATGAGCAGTTCTTC. The chain has TRBV5-1 and TRBJ2-1; 8 bases map to TRBD2. CDR1 SGHRS and CDR2 YFSETQ come from the germline V gene. The ends lost 4 bases at V and 7 bases at J; junction bases unmatched: 13. The CDR3 covers 16 residues.

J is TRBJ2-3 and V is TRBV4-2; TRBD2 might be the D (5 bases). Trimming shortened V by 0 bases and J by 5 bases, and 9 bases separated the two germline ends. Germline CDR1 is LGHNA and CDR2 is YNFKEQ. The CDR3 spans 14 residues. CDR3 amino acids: CASSQESGLDTQYF. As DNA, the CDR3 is TGTGCCAGCAGCCAAGAGTCTGGACTAGATACGCAGTATTTT.

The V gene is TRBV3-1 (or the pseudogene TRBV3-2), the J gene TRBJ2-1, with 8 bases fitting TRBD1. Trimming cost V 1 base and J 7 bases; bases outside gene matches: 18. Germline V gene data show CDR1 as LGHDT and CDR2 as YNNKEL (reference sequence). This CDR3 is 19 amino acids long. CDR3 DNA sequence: TGTGCCAGCAGCCAAGCCAAACACCGCACCGGGACAGGAGGAAATGAGCAGTTCTTC. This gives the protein CASSQAKHRTGTGGNEQFF.